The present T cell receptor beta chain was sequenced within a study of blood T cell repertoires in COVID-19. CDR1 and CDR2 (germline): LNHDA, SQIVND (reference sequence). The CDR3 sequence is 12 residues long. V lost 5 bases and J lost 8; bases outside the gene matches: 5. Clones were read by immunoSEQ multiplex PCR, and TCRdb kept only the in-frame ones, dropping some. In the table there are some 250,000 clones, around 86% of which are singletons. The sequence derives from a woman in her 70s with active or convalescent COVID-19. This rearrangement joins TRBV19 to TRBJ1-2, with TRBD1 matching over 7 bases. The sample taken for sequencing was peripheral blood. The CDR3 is CASSPGQSGYTF. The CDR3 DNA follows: TGTGCCAGTAGTCCGGGACAGTCCGGCTACACCTTC.